This T cell receptor beta chain was captured in a study of monozygotic twins with cystic fibrosis. Study-wide results and caveats: Nucleotide-identical clonotype sharing was significantly higher within monozygotic CF twin pairs than between unrelated CF individuals. Co-twins had the most similar V usage for 13 of 16 pairs, J for 8. Low clonality (median roughly 0.009) suggested a mostly naive repertoire.

Germline CDR1 and CDR2: GTSNPN and SVGIG (reference sequence). Between the trimmed V and J ends, which lost 0 bases and 2 bases, there was a span of 8 bases. This CDR3 spans 13 amino acids. Turning to this clone: Its antigen remains unknown.

Data came from immunoSEQ multiplex PCR; TCRdb stores just in-frame clones and leaves some out. The sample records tens of thousands of clones, over 75% being singletons. This chain joins TRBV30 and TRBJ2-7; no clear D gene. Sequenced material: blood. The TCR was taken from a girl aged 2-10 years with cystic fibrosis. The CDR3 sequence: CAWSVGPAYEQYF. The CDR3 DNA is TGTGCCTGGAGTGTAGGTCCGGCCTACGAGCAGTACTTC.